The clone carrying this TCR beta chain was picked up one time. What it binds is not known. The method was immunoSEQ multiplex PCR; TCRdb's version includes in-frame clones alone and lacks a portion of them. Of some 130,000 clones listed, more than 75% are singletons. This sample stems from a study of T cell responses to AZD1222 COVID-19 vaccine. At the level of the study: Second-dose groups at about 4 or about 12 weeks were pooled.

Findings of the study overall: Dominant CD4 TCR responses targeted spike regions 160-218 and 743-854. Close to half of spike-specific TCRs reportedly recognize unmutated variant regions. Rises in breadth and depth of Spike-specific TCRs came after two AZD1222 doses.

Material: peripheral blood, obtained on day 0 of AZD1222 vaccination. The receptor's source is an adult in good health.

The CDR3 DNA follows: TGTGCCACGACTGGATCAGGGGGCACCGGGGAGCTGTTTTTT. This codes for CATTGSGGTGELFF. The rearrangement joins TRBV24-1 to TRBJ2-2, with TRBD1 identical over 7 bases. The J segment lost 4 bases and the V segment lost 10 bases, leaving 8 bases of the junction unmatched. Germline CDR1 KGHDR, CDR2 SFDVKD. The CDR3 runs 14 residues.